Listed below are T cell receptor beta chains from one sample, sequenced in a study of shared clonotypes between healthy human individuals. Generated by immunoSEQ multiplex PCR, the TCRdb table keeps only in-frame clones and is missing some. The repertoire has approximately 2,000,000 clones, around 92% of them found once; the top ten carry roughly 0.34%. Material for sequencing was naive CD4+ T cells from PBMCs. These receptors were taken from a young man in good health. Some clones in this sample may be carry-over from other donors' samples. The CDR3 runs from the conserved cysteine through the conserved F or W. The order of the fields is V gene, clone size, D gene, J gene, CDR3 protein, CDR3 DNA. A D gene is named only where the DNA matches it firmly. Rows give clone size only sometimes, using once, few, many, or a class for an expanded clone.

TRBV11-2	many	NA	TRBJ2-7	CASTLLASDHEQYF	TGTGCCAGCACCCTGCTGGCTAGCGACCACGAGCAGTACTTC
TRBV19	NA	NA	TRBJ1-4	CATTTLQGKEKLFF	TGTGCCACGACAACCCTTCAGGGAAAAGAAAAACTGTTTTTT
TRBV9	NA	TRBD1	TRBJ1-3	CASSPSWDRGYGNTIYF	TGTGCCAGCAGCCCCAGCTGGGACAGGGGTTATGGAAACACCATATATTTT
TRBV28	NA	NA	TRBJ2-1	CASRLGWVADEQFF	TGTGCCAGCCGGCTAGGGTGGGTAGCCGATGAGCAGTTCTTC
TRBV28	NA	TRBD1	TRBJ1-5	CASSLTGYTPNSQPQHF	TGTGCCAGCAGCCTGACAGGGTATACCCCAAATTCTCAGCCCCAGCATTTT
TRBV6-5	NA	TRBD1	TRBJ1-5	CASRDRVNQPQHF	TGTGCCAGCAGGGACAGGGTCAATCAGCCCCAGCATTTT
TRBV14	NA	TRBD2	TRBJ2-1	CASSQYTSGRAIEQFF	TGTGCCAGCAGCCAGTATACTAGCGGGAGGGCCATTGAGCAGTTCTTC
TRBV6-5	NA	NA	TRBJ2-2	CASSFGQPGGELFF	TGTGCCAGCAGCTTCGGACAGCCTGGCGGGGAGCTGTTTTTT
TRBV6-5	NA	TRBD2	TRBJ2-1	CASSLAGEPYNEQFF	TGTGCCAGCAGCCTAGCGGGAGAACCCTACAATGAGCAGTTCTTC
TRBV6-5	NA	NA	TRBJ1-1	CASSYGTLGTEAFF	TGTGCCAGCAGTTATGGGACCCTGGGGACTGAAGCTTTCTTT
TRBV2	NA	NA	TRBJ1-2	CASSEARTYGYTF	TGTGCCAGCAGTGAAGCGAGGACCTATGGCTACACCTTC
TRBV5-1	NA	NA	TRBJ1-2	CASSNTPTAFNYGYTF	TGCGCCAGCAGCAATACCCCGACAGCCTTTAACTATGGCTACACCTTC
TRBV4-1	NA	NA	TRBJ2-1	CASSRPTRSLVEQFF	TGCGCCAGCAGCCGTCCGACTAGGTCCCTCGTTGAGCAGTTCTTC
TRBV5-1	NA	TRBD2	TRBJ2-3	CASSLSGLADTQYF	TGCGCCAGCAGCTTAAGCGGACTAGCTGATACGCAGTATTTT
TRBV4-1	NA	NA	TRBJ2-3	CASSQDRYGSADTQYF	TGCGCCAGCAGCCAAGATAGGTACGGGAGCGCAGATACGCAGTATTTT
TRBV4-3	NA	NA	TRBJ2-5	CASSQDPRASETQYF	TGCGCCAGCAGCCAAGATCCCAGGGCCTCAGAGACCCAGTACTTC
TRBV6-1	NA	NA	TRBJ1-1	CASSAQVISTEAFF	TGTGCCAGCAGTGCTCAGGTGATTTCCACTGAAGCTTTCTTT
TRBV12-5	NA	TRBD2	TRBJ2-5	CASADGRGQETQYF	TGTGCTAGTGCTGACGGGAGGGGGCAAGAGACCCAGTACTTC
TRBV19	once	NA	TRBJ1-4	CASRGQTNEKLFF	TGTGCCAGTAGAGGGCAGACTAATGAAAAACTGTTTTTT
TRBV5-4	few	TRBD1	TRBJ1-2	CASSSGQSYGYTF	TGTGCCAGCAGCTCGGGACAGTCCTATGGCTACACCTTC
TRBV7-2	NA	TRBD2	TRBJ2-1	CASSLEAAGGYNEQFF	TGTGCCAGCAGCTTAGAGGCAGCGGGAGGTTACAATGAGCAGTTCTTC
TRBV6-1	NA	TRBD1	TRBJ1-4	CASRKFRDRLEKLFF	TGTGCCAGCAGAAAATTCCGGGACAGACTTGAAAAACTGTTTTTT
TRBV28	NA	TRBD2	TRBJ2-7	CASSFQRTSGTYEQYF	TGTGCCAGCAGCTTCCAAAGGACTAGCGGGACCTACGAGCAGTACTTC
TRBV19	NA	TRBD1	TRBJ1-1	CASRDRGMNTEAFF	TGTGCCAGTAGGGACAGGGGAATGAACACTGAAGCTTTCTTT
TRBV5-1	NA	TRBD2	TRBJ2-3	CASSLLLAGDTDTQYF	TGCGCCAGCAGCTTGCTACTAGCGGGGGACACAGATACGCAGTATTTT
TRBV5-1	once	NA	TRBJ1-3	CASSSTPGTSGNTIYF	TGCGCCAGCAGCTCCACCCCAGGGACCTCTGGAAACACCATATATTTT
TRBV7-9	NA	NA	TRBJ1-1	CASSLTGFEAFF	TGTGCCAGCAGCTTAACCGGGTTTGAAGCTTTCTTT
TRBV28	NA	NA	TRBJ1-2	CASSPEGVNLWYGYTF	TGTGCCAGCAGCCCCGAAGGGGTAAACCTCTGGTATGGCTACACCTTC
TRBV5-1	NA	TRBD2	TRBJ2-3	CASSTGLAGVGADTQYF	TGCGCCAGCAGCACGGGACTAGCGGGAGTGGGTGCAGATACGCAGTATTTT
TRBV19	once	NA	TRBJ2-2	CASLLKGERNTGELFF	TGTGCCAGTCTATTGAAGGGAGAACGTAACACCGGGGAGCTGTTTTTT
TRBV11-2	NA	NA	TRBJ2-5	CASSLDVATQYF	TGTGCCAGCAGCTTGGACGTGGCGACCCAGTACTTC
TRBV28	few	NA	TRBJ1-1	CASSQPGTEAFF	TGTGCCAGCAGCCAACCTGGGACTGAAGCTTTCTTT
TRBV18	NA	TRBD1	TRBJ2-5	CASSTGQGAKETQYF	TGTGCCAGCTCAACGGGACAGGGGGCGAAAGAGACCCAGTACTTC
TRBV18	NA	NA	TRBJ1-1	CASSPEGESTEAFF	TGTGCCAGCTCACCAGAGGGGGAAAGCACTGAAGCTTTCTTT
TRBV7-2	NA	NA	TRBJ2-1	CASNPPASPSWGEQFF	TGTGCCAGCAACCCCCCCGCCTCCCCGAGTTGGGGCGAGCAGTTCTTC